This T cell receptor (beta chain) was retrieved from a study of CD8+CD57+ T cells in acquired aplastic anemia. Study-level background: When averaged, DNA from sorted CD4+ and CD8+ cells came to around 3.1 ug. Points from the study as a whole: Patients had around 30 CD8+ CDR3 sequences in common with controls (the shared set).

All patients picked for sequencing had shown, by flow cytometry, an expansion of CD8+CD57+ cells. Germline CDR1 reads SGHTA; CDR2 reads FQGTGA. This CDR3 comprises 15 residues. V was pared by 2 bases and J by 4 bases, with 14 bases between. TCR beta VDJ and CDR3 profiling used genomic DNA as template. TCRdb reanalysed the reads using MiXCR and keeps one entry per CDR3 protein. The repertoire holds more than 200,000 distinct CDR3 sequences, with around 49% as singletons. Regarding this clonotype: Antigen unknown. A read error is possible here, since a much larger clone lies one base away.

This chain uses TRBV7-3 with TRBJ1-1; D is unclear. Sequences were obtained from sorted CD4+, CD8+, or CD8+CD57+ T cells (not recorded which) from PBMCs. The receptor comes from a human donor with aplastic anemia. The CDR3: CASSLEAAMSTEAFF. The CDR3 DNA follows: TGTGCCAGCAGCTTAGAGGCGGCCATGAGCACTGAAGCTTTCTTT.